This paragraph covers one T cell receptor (beta chain) sequence. This specimen comes from a study of T-cell memory formation after mild COVID-19. One entry per CDR3 protein results from TCRdb running MiXCR on the 5' RACE reads. Of approximately 240,000 distinct CDR3 sequences listed, approximately 16% are singletons. Looked up from germline, CDR1 is MNHEY and CDR2 is SVGAGI. The germline V and J ends were trimmed by 0 bases and 5 bases, with 13 bases remaining between them. The CDR3 is 16 amino acids. The sequence was collected from a man between 18 and 35 years old who had mild COVID-19 (a few samples of this study predate the infection). Cell type and time point are not known. Sequencing used PBMCs or a T cell subset sorted from them (not recorded which). The chain combines TRBV6-5 with TRBJ1-4, with D possibly being TRBD1 (5 bases). The CDR3 region has the DNA TGTGCCAGCAGTTACTCGGCGGGACGGCGGAATGAAAAACTGTTTTTT. Protein sequence: CASSYSAGRRNEKLFF.